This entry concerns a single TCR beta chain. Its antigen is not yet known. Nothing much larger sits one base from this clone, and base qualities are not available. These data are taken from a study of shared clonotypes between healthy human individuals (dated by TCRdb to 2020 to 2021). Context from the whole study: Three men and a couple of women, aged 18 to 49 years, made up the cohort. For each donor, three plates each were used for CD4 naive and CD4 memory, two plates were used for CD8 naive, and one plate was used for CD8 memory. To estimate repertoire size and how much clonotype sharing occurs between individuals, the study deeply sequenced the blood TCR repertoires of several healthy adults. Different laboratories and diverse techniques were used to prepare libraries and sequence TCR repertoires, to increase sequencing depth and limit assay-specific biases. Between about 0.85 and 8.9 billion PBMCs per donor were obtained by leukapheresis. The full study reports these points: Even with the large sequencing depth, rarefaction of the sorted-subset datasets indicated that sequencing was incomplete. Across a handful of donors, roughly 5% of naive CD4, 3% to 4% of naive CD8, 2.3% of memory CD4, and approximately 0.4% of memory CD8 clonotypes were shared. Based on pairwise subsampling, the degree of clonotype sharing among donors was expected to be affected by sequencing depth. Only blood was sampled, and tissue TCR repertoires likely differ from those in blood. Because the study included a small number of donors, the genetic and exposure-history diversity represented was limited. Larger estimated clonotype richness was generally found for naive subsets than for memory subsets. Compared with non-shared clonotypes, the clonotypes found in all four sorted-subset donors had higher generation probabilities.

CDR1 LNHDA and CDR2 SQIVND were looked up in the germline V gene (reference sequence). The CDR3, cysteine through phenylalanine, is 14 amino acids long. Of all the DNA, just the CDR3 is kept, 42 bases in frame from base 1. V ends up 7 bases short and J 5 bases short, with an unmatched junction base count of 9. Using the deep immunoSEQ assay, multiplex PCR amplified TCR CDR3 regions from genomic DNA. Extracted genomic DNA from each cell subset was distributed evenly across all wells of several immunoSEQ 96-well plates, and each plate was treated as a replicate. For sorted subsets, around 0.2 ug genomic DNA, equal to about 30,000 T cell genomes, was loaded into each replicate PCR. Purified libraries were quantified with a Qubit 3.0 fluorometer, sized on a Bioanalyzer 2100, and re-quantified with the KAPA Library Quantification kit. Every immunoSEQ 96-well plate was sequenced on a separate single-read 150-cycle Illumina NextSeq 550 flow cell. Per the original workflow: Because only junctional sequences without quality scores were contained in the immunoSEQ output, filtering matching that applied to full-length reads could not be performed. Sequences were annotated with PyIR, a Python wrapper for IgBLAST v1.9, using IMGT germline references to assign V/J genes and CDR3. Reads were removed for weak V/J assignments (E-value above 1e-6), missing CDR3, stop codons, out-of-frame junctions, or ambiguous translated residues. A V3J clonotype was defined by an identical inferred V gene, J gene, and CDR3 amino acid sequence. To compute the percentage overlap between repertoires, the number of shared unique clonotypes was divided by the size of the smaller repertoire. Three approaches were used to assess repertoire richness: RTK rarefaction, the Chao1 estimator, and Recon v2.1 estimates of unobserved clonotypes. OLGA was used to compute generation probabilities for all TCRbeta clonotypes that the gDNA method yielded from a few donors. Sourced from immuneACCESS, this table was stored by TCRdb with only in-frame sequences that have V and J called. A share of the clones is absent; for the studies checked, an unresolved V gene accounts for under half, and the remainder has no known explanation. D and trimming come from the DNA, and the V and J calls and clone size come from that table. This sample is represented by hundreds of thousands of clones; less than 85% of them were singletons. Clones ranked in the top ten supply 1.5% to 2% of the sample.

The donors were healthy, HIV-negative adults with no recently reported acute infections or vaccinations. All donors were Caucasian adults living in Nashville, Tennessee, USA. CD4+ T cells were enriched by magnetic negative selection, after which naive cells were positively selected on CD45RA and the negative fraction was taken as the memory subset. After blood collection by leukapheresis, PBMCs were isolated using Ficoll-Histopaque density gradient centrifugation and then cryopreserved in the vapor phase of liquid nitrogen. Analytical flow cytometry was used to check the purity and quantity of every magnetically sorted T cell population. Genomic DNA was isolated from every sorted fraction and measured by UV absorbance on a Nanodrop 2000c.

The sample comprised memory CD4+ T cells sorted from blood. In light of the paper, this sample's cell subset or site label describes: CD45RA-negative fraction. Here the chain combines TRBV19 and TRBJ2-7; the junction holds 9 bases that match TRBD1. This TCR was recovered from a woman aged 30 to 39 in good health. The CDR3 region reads CASNRGQVFHEQYF. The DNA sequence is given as TGTGCCAGTAACAGGGGGCAAGTCTTCCACGAGCAGTACTTC.